The entry that follows covers one T cell receptor (beta chain) sequence. Clones were read by immunoSEQ multiplex PCR, and TCRdb kept only the in-frame ones, dropping some. This table holds 110,000 or so clones, around 84% found once. These data come from a study of blood T cell repertoires in COVID-19. CDR3 length equals 15 residues. This TCR derives from a man in his forties or fifties with acute or convalescent COVID-19. J is TRBJ1-4 and V is TRBV21-1; TRBD1, the D gene given by the table, was not confirmed from the DNA. TRBV21-1 is a recognized pseudogene. The sequencing input was peripheral blood. CDR3 loop: CASSEAGTGGEKLFF. Written as DNA, the CDR3 is TGTGCCAGCAGCGAGGCCGGGACAGGGGGAGAAAAACTGTTTTTT.